These 9 T cell receptor beta chains originate from one sample sequenced in a study of shared clonotypes between healthy human individuals. Generated by immunoSEQ multiplex PCR, the TCRdb table keeps only in-frame clones and is missing some. Among about 1,800,000 clones listed, about 95% were seen once. CD45RO-negative cells were positively selected for CCR7, leaving out terminally differentiated effector memory CD45RA+ cells. Sequencing was performed on naive CD8+ T cells sorted from blood. Every receptor here comes from a man younger than 30 in good health.

This CDR3 is CASSSGAGLYNEQFF. CDR3 bases: TGTGCCAGCAGCTCTGGGGCGGGACTCTACAATGAGCAGTTCTTC. The chain joins TRBV7-2 to TRBJ2-1; tentative D call: TRBD2 (6 bases). Germline CDR1 is SGHTA and CDR2 is FQGNSA. CDR3 length: 15 amino acids. Trimming took off 4 bases at V and 3 bases at J, with 13 bases between the two ends.

This chain links TRBV12-2 with TRBJ1-5. TRBV12-2 is a pseudogene segment. This CDR3 contains 16 residues. The CDR3 DNA is TGTGCAAGTCGCTCGTGCCGGGCCGAAAACAATCAGCCCCAGCATTTT. Translation: CASRSCRAENNQPQHF.

The V call is TRBV6-5, the J call TRBJ1-2; D remains unclear. The germline V gene encodes CDR1 MNHEY and CDR2 SVGAGI. V was trimmed by 5 bases and J by 7 bases, leaving 11 bases between them. The CDR3 extends over 12 amino acids. The DNA for the CDR3 is TGTGCCAGCAGTGCCCTTGGAACTGGCTACACCTTC. It yields the protein CASSALGTGYTF.

Worth noting for this clone: The same CDR3 is also encoded by other DNA sequences in this sample. V usage is TRBV4-1 and J usage is TRBJ2-7; 12 nucleotides align to TRBD2. V shed 4 bases and J 4 bases; nucleotides not matched to a gene: 5. Germline V gene lookup returns CDR1 MGHRA and CDR2 YSYEKL. The CDR3 extends over 15 amino acids. The DNA of the CDR3 is TGCGCCAGCAGCCCGAGGACTAGCGGGGCTTACGAGCAGTACTTC. Translation gives CASSPRTSGAYEQYF.

The rearrangement uses TRBV9 and TRBJ1-1, with a tentative D call TRBD1 (5 bases). This CDR3 has 15 residues. Germline CDR1 reads SGDLS; CDR2 reads YYNGEE. V was shortened by 0 bases and J by 0 bases, with 9 bases between the two germline ends. The CDR3 loop is CASSVAIGVNTEAFF. CDR3 nucleotides: TGTGCCAGCAGCGTAGCGATAGGGGTGAACACTGAAGCTTTCTTT.

To note about this clone: Other DNA sequences of this sample code for an identical CDR3. This chain connects TRBV9 to TRBJ2-7; TRBD2 agrees at 8 bases. Trimming took 1 base from V and 1 from J; bases not matched to a gene: 7. Germline CDR1 and CDR2: SGDLS and YYNGEE. CDR3 length: 16 residues. The CDR3 bases are TGTGCCAGCAGCGTATCCCCGGCGGGAGGATCCTACGAGCAGTACTTC. Translating gives CASSVSPAGGSYEQYF.

The rearrangement uses TRBV2 and TRBJ2-7; D remains unclear. The CDR3 covers 17 residues. Trimming left V 2 bases short and J 4 bases short, with 21 bases between. CDR1 and CDR2 from the germline V gene are SNHLY and FYNNEI. CDR3 sequence reads: CASSEYGSALVSYEQYF. CDR3 nucleotides: TGTGCCAGCAGTGAATATGGGTCTGCGCTAGTTAGTTACGAGCAGTACTTC.

V usage is TRBV28 and J usage is TRBJ1-2; D perhaps matches TRBD1 (6 bases). Germline V CDR1 and CDR2: MDHEN, SYDVKM. With 1 base removed from V and 5 bases from J, the gap between germline ends came to 11 bases. This CDR3 has 14 residues. The CDR3 is CASSLLTGQYGYTF. CDR3 DNA: TGTGCCAGCAGTTTATTAACAGGACAGTATGGCTACACCTTC.

J is TRBJ2-1 and V is TRBV9; 11 bases line up with TRBD2. The CDR3 contains 20 residues. Germline CDR1 reads SGDLS; CDR2 reads YYNGEE. V was clipped by 1 base and J by 0 bases; unmatched bases: 12. CDR3 region: CASSVRIGTSGGNSYNEQFF. CDR3 sequence (DNA): TGTGCCAGCAGCGTACGGATAGGAACTAGCGGGGGTAACTCCTACAATGAGCAGTTCTTC.